This T cell receptor beta chain was documented in a study of control samples from healthy donors and cancer patients. Germline V gene sequence: CDR1 MNHEY, CDR2 SVGAGI. V shed 7 bases, J shed 4 bases, and the junction held 7 bases outside the gene matches. This CDR3 has 14 amino acids. Clones were sequenced by immunoSEQ multiplex PCR, and TCRdb holds only the in-frame ones, with some missing. Here the sample spans about 120,000 clones, around 90% being singletons. The specimen was blood. The V call is TRBV6-5, the J call TRBJ2-7; 10 bases fit TRBD1. The TCR sequence derives from a middle-aged man in good health. CDR3 in amino acids: CASKSGTGVYEQYF. Here the CDR3 DNA reads TGTGCCAGCAAATCCGGGACAGGGGTGTACGAGCAGTACTTC.